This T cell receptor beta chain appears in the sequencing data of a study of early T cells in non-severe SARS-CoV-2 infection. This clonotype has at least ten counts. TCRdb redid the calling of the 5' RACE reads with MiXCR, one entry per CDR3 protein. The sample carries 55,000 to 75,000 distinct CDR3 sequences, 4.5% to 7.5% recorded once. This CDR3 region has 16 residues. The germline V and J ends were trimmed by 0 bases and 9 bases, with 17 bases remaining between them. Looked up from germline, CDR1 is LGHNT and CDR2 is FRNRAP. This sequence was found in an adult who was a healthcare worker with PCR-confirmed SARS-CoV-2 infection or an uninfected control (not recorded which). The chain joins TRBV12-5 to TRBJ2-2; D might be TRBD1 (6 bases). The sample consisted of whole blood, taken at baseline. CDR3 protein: CASGLVLAGVHRELFF. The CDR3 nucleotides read TGTGCTAGTGGTTTGGTACTGGCAGGGGTTCACCGGGAGCTGTTTTTT. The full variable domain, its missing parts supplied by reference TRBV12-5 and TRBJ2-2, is DARVTQTPRHKVTEMGQEVTMRCQPILGHNTVFWYRQTMMQGLELLAYFRNRAPLDDSGMPKDRFSAEMPDATLATLKIQPSEPRDSAVYFCASGLVLAGVHRELFFGEGSRLTVL.